This note documents a single TCR beta chain sequence. Its antigen is currently unknown. A much larger clone differs by one base, so this may be a read error. These data are taken from a study of human T cells and chemical hapten exposure. Study-wide points: More PT1 expanded TCRs went with higher patch test scores.

As for time point: patch test 2, 6 weeks after DPC sensitization. Treatment noted: therapeutic diphenylcyclopropenone sensitization with weekly scalp DPC. Suited to DPC and affected by alopecia, the donors ranged from 18 to 70 years old. Separate cDNA molecules received unique molecular identifiers, which the library attached to them. Via MiXCR, TCRdb re-called the RACE reads, giving one row per CDR3 protein. The table records about 380,000 distinct CDR3 sequences, about 6% of them present only once. This receptor was obtained from a young woman with alopecia areata. Some clones in this sample may be carry-over from other donors' samples. The sequencing here drew on whole blood, taken in connection with sensitization to the hapten diphenylcyclopropenone (DPC).

CDR3 protein: CASMGQGTDTQYF. CDR3 bases: TGTGCCAGCATGGGACAGGGGACAGATACGCAGTATTTT. The gene calls are TRBV25-1 and TRBJ2-3; the match to TRBD1 covers 10 bases. The CDR3 length is 13 residues. In germline, CDR1 is MGHDK, CDR2 SYGVNS. Germline trimming cut 7 bases from V and 3 bases from J; bases unmatched to any gene: 1. The full variable domain, completed using reference TRBV25-1 and TRBJ2-3, is EADIYQTPRYLVIGTGKKITLECSQTMGHDKMYWYQQDPGMELHLIHYSYGVNSTEKGDLSSESTVSRIRTEHFPLTLESARPSHTSQYLCASMGQGTDTQYFGPGTRLTVL.